This TCR beta chain was sequenced for a study of blood T cell repertoires in COVID-19 (dated by TCRdb to 2018 to 2021). As for the study more broadly: Samples from collaborators originated in the United States, Italy and Spain and spanned both the acute and convalescent phases of COVID-19. The repertoires were released in a freely available public database intended as a resource for research on the immune response to SARS-CoV-2. Samples were obtained from the ongoing ImmuneRACE study (first 160 participants) and from 1,254 subjects provided by 6 global collaborators. Where available, HLA class I and class II types were taken from metadata supplied by the sample provider and were not determined by assay-based typing. The sample metadata nearly always contained a de-identified subject ID, COVID-19 status, age in years and sex. Subjects who had been exposed to COVID-19, were actively infected with it, or had recovered from it provided the deeply sampled blood TCRbeta repertoires that made up the dataset. The material from the prospective study consisted of cDNA or gDNA derived from T cells, B-cell-depleted T cells, or PBMCs.

The full study reports these points: The amount of clinical and demographic metadata varied by source and participant and was provided uncurated.

About this clone itself: Its antigen remains undetermined. Nothing much larger sits one base from this clone, and base qualities are not available.

TCRbeta CDR3 regions were amplified from genomic DNA using the immunoSEQ Assay, a bias-controlled multiplex PCR. In the authors' own workflow: Within the assay, amplification of reference gene primers was used to estimate how many nucleated cells each sample contained. To quantify the absolute abundance of each unique TCRbeta CDR3 rearrangement, sequence reads were collapsed and filtered. For each sample, productive Simpson clonality was calculated as the square root of Simpson's diversity index across productive rearrangements. What TCRdb holds here is the immuneACCESS table cut down to in-frame rearrangements. Part of the clones is not present; checked against another copy, under half of the missing clones reflect an unresolved V gene, and the others are unexplained. V, J and clone size are taken as reported in that table, and D and trimming were inferred from the DNA itself. This sample comprises some 240,000 clones, 80% to 90% of them detected only once. Jointly, the top ten make up approximately 10% of the sample.

The CDR3 numbers 16 residues from cysteine through phenylalanine. The retained sequence is limited to the CDR3, 48 bases, with the frame set at the first base. V gives up 0 bases and J gives up 0 bases, and the segment between their germline ends measures 10 bases. CDR1 and CDR2, per the germline V gene, are SGHRS and YFSETQ. One collaborating source in Seattle enrolled patients while the patients were actively infected and followed the patients over time throughout the course of disease. Collaborating institutions collected whole blood in K2EDTA tubes following their own protocols. For TCRbeta analysis, collaborators shipped samples in one of three forms: frozen whole blood, isolated PBMCs, or DNA extracted from either of those sample types.

This sequence was found in a woman in her 70s with COVID-19, enrolled during active disease. The rearrangement joined TRBV5-1 to TRBJ2-1, with the D gene too uncertain to name. Sequenced material: peripheral blood. The CDR3 sequence is CASSLDRATSYNEQFF. In nucleotide form, the sequence is TGCGCCAGCAGCTTGGATCGCGCCACCTCCTACAATGAGCAGTTCTTC.